A selection of T cell receptor beta chains follows, all from one sample in a study of regulatory T cells in long-lasting Graves disease. TCRdb analysed the multiplex PCR reads with MiXCR anew, one entry per CDR3 protein. The data contain about 660,000 distinct CDR3 sequences, 25% to 30% of them seen just once; the ten biggest clones take up around 40%. The source material was peripheral blood mononuclear cells (PBMCs), sampled when the disease was refractory, from a patient treated with antithyroid drugs. Source of these receptors: a female donor with Graves disease. Each CDR3 is given with its conserved first and last residue. Fields, in order: D gene, clone size, J gene, V gene, CDR3 protein, CDR3 DNA. The D gene is left open where the match is weak. A row's size may be missing; if present it is once, few, many or a size class.

D gene: TRBD2
clone size: .
J gene: TRBJ2-1
V gene: TRBV7-9
CDR3 protein: CASSLGGLAGGPYNEQFF
CDR3 DNA: TGTGCCAGCAGCTTAGGGGGACTAGCGGGAGGTCCCTACAATGAGCAGTTCTTC

D gene: .
clone size: .
J gene: TRBJ1-1
V gene: TRBV2
CDR3 protein: CVSTRENTEAFF
CDR3 DNA: TGTGTCAGCACCAGGGAGAACACTGAAGCTTTCTTT

D gene: .
clone size: .
J gene: TRBJ2-5
V gene: TRBV5-5
CDR3 protein: CASSLGTNLQTQYF
CDR3 DNA: TGTGCCAGCAGCTTGGGGACTAACCTCCAGACCCAGTACTTC

D gene: TRBD1
clone size: .
J gene: TRBJ1-1
V gene: TRBV6-1
CDR3 protein: CASTNGGTGNTEAFF
CDR3 DNA: TGTGCCAGCACAAACGGTGGGACAGGGAACACTGAAGCTTTCTTT

D gene: TRBD2
clone size: .
J gene: TRBJ2-1
V gene: TRBV12-3/TRBV12-4
CDR3 protein: CASSPPGLAGNEQFF
CDR3 DNA: TGTGCCAGCAGCCCGCCGGGACTAGCGGGGAATGAGCAGTTCTTC

D gene: TRBD1
clone size: many
J gene: TRBJ2-7
V gene: TRBV28
CDR3 protein: CASSFRRTGNYEQYF
CDR3 DNA: TGTGCCAGCAGTTTTCGTCGGACAGGGAACTACGAGCAGTACTTC

D gene: .
clone size: .
J gene: TRBJ1-6
V gene: TRBV20-1
CDR3 protein: CSASYGGDSPLHF
CDR3 DNA: TGCAGTGCTAGTTATGGGGGTGATTCACCCCTCCACTTT

D gene: TRBD1
clone size: .
J gene: TRBJ1-1
V gene: TRBV5-1
CDR3 protein: CASSWGQGSSPTEAFF
CDR3 DNA: TGCGCCAGCAGCTGGGGACAGGGCTCCTCCCCCACTGAAGCTTTCTTT

D gene: .
clone size: .
J gene: TRBJ2-3
V gene: TRBV28
CDR3 protein: CASSSPGQRGTDTQYF
CDR3 DNA: TGTGCCAGCAGTTCCCCGGGACAGCGGGGCACAGATACGCAGTATTTT

D gene: TRBD2
clone size: many
J gene: TRBJ2-5
V gene: TRBV11-3
CDR3 protein: CASSTDRGGETQYF
CDR3 DNA: TGTGCCAGCAGCACCGACCGGGGGGGTGAGACCCAGTACTTC

D gene: TRBD2
clone size: few
J gene: TRBJ2-7
V gene: TRBV6-1
CDR3 protein: CASSAASGNLYEQYF
CDR3 DNA: TGTGCCAGCAGTGCTGCTAGCGGGAACCTCTACGAGCAGTACTTC

D gene: .
clone size: .
J gene: TRBJ1-1
V gene: TRBV4-1
CDR3 protein: CASSRGDWNTEAFF
CDR3 DNA: TGCGCCAGCAGCCGTGGGGATTGGAACACTGAAGCTTTCTTT

D gene: .
clone size: .
J gene: TRBJ1-6
V gene: TRBV12-5
CDR3 protein: CASGFGQNSPLHF
CDR3 DNA: TGTGCTAGTGGTTTCGGACAGAATTCACCCCTCCACTTT

D gene: TRBD1
clone size: many
J gene: TRBJ2-7
V gene: TRBV28
CDR3 protein: CASSGQTGISYEQYF
CDR3 DNA: TGTGCCAGCAGTGGACAGACAGGGATCTCCTACGAGCAGTACTTC

D gene: .
clone size: once
J gene: TRBJ2-7
V gene: TRBV6-1
CDR3 protein: CASVRGREQYF
CDR3 DNA: TGTGCCAGCGTAAGAGGTCGCGAGCAGTACTTC

D gene: TRBD2
clone size: few
J gene: TRBJ2-7
V gene: TRBV6-5
CDR3 protein: CASSYSAGGGEQYF
CDR3 DNA: TGTGCCAGCAGTTACTCTGCGGGAGGGGGCGAGCAGTACTTC

D gene: .
clone size: .
J gene: TRBJ1-3
V gene: TRBV6-1
CDR3 protein: CASRRLTPDTSGNTIYF
CDR3 DNA: TGTGCCAGCCGTAGACTAACCCCCGATACATCTGGAAACACCATATATTTT

D gene: .
clone size: .
J gene: TRBJ2-5
V gene: TRBV15
CDR3 protein: CATSRRRDGTETQYF
CDR3 DNA: TGTGCCACCAGCAGACGACGGGACGGCACGGAGACCCAGTACTTC

D gene: .
clone size: few
J gene: TRBJ1-1
V gene: TRBV27
CDR3 protein: CASGRQNEAFF
CDR3 DNA: TGTGCCAGCGGGCGACAGAATGAAGCTTTCTTT

D gene: .
clone size: .
J gene: TRBJ1-5
V gene: TRBV28
CDR3 protein: CASTTGYSNQPQHF
CDR3 DNA: TGTGCCAGCACTACCGGGTATAGCAATCAGCCCCAGCATTTT

D gene: .
clone size: few
J gene: TRBJ1-6
V gene: TRBV9
CDR3 protein: CASSPPGSGNSPLHF
CDR3 DNA: TGTGCCAGCAGCCCCCCGGGGTCGGGTAATTCACCCCTCCACTTT

D gene: .
clone size: .
J gene: TRBJ1-1
V gene: TRBV25-1
CDR3 protein: CASSPIGDTEAFF
CDR3 DNA: TGTGCCAGCAGCCCCATAGGGGACACTGAAGCTTTCTTT

D gene: TRBD2
clone size: .
J gene: TRBJ2-5
V gene: TRBV27
CDR3 protein: CACSSPYAGVETQYF
CDR3 DNA: TGTGCCTGCAGTTCCCCTTATGCGGGAGTGGAGACCCAGTACTTC

D gene: .
clone size: many
J gene: TRBJ2-5
V gene: TRBV6-2/TRBV6-3
CDR3 protein: CASSSERIQETQYF
CDR3 DNA: TGTGCCAGCAGTTCTGAGAGGATACAAGAGACCCAGTACTTC

D gene: .
clone size: .
J gene: TRBJ2-1
V gene: TRBV19
CDR3 protein: CASSPNPPGVVYNEQFF
CDR3 DNA: TGTGCCAGTAGTCCTAACCCGCCCGGGGTTGTCTACAATGAGCAGTTCTTC

D gene: .
clone size: few
J gene: TRBJ1-1
V gene: TRBV29-1
CDR3 protein: CSGGHPNTEAFF
CDR3 DNA: TGCAGCGGCGGACACCCAAACACTGAAGCTTTCTTT

D gene: .
clone size: .
J gene: TRBJ1-5
V gene: TRBV12-3/TRBV12-4
CDR3 protein: CASSPTGGQPQHF
CDR3 DNA: TGTGCCAGCAGTCCTACTGGGGGTCAGCCCCAGCATTTT

D gene: .
clone size: .
J gene: TRBJ1-5
V gene: TRBV10-3
CDR3 protein: CAISESIFGNQPQHF
CDR3 DNA: TGTGCCATCAGTGAGTCGATTTTTGGCAATCAGCCCCAGCATTTT

D gene: .
clone size: many
J gene: TRBJ2-2
V gene: TRBV2
CDR3 protein: CASTFSGTGELFF
CDR3 DNA: TGTGCCAGCACCTTCAGCGGCACCGGGGAGCTGTTTTTT